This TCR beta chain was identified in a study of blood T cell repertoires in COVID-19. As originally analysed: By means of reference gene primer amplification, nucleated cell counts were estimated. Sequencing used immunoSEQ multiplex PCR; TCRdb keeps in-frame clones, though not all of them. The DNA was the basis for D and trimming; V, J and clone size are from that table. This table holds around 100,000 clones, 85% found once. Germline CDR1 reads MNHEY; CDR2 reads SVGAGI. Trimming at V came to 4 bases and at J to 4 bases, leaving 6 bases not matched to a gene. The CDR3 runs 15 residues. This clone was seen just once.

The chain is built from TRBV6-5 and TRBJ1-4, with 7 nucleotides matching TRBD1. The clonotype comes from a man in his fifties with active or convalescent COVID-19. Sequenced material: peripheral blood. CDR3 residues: CASSSSGQRNEKLFF. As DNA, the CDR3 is TGTGCCAGCAGTTCCTCGGGACAGCGTAATGAAAAACTGTTTTTT.